Listed below are T cell receptor beta chains from one sample, sequenced in a study of T cell responses to AZD1222 COVID-19 vaccine. TCRdb keeps only in-frame clones here, not all; method: immunoSEQ multiplex PCR. The data hold about 140,000 clones, with more than 85% observed a single time. The sample in question was peripheral blood, obtained after recovery from COVID-19. The receptors come from an adult who had recovered from COVID-19. CDR3s leave out the opening cysteine and the closing phenylalanine or tryptophan. A D gene is named only where the DNA matches it firmly. Size is stated for part of the rows, as once, few or many counts, or as a class when the clone is expanded.

clone_size	v_call	d_call	j_call	cdr3_aa
once	TRBV5-4	.	TRBJ2-7	ASSLDRSYEQY
.	TRBV19	.	TRBJ1-2	ASRAPGDYGYT
.	TRBV28	.	TRBJ1-1	ASASENTEAF
.	TRBV12-3/TRBV12-4	.	TRBJ2-1	ASTSGLDNEQF
.	TRBV20-1	.	TRBJ2-7	SVTESQY
.	TRBV3-1/TRBV3-2	.	TRBJ2-5	ASSPGPGPETQY
few	TRBV27	TRBD1	TRBJ2-7	ASSSQGSDYEQY
.	TRBV19	TRBD1	TRBJ1-1	ASSDRGRDTEAF
.	TRBV11-2	TRBD1	TRBJ1-4	ASSGTGWGNEKLF
.	TRBV10-1	.	TRBJ1-5	ASSGADISNQPQH
once	TRBV4-1	.	TRBJ1-2	ASSQSRSWGYT
.	TRBV19	.	TRBJ2-7	ASSIAVGGYEQY